This T cell receptor (beta chain) was profiled in a study of T-cell reconstitution after alpha-beta-depleted transplantation in children. This clonotype was counted many times. The CDR3 extends over 16 amino acids. The germline gives CDR1 SGHTA, CDR2 FQGNSA. Trimming removed 3 bases from V and 4 bases from J; junction bases left unmatched: 9. Preparing the TCRbeta library involved the use of unique molecular identifiers. TCRdb processed the PCR reads anew with MiXCR; each CDR3 protein has one entry. This table holds hundreds of thousands of distinct CDR3 sequences, about 15% found once. The V and J genes are TRBV7-2 and TRBJ1-2, with TRBD1 identical over 9 bases. The sequence derives from a human donor who donated a stem cell graft to a child with acute myeloid leukemia. The sample here was PBMCs from the stem cell graft donor, taken from the stem cell graft. CDR3 amino acids: CASSFRGGDRVYGYTF. The CDR3 coding sequence is TGTGCCAGCAGCTTTAGGGGGGGGGACAGGGTCTATGGCTACACCTTC.